This T cell receptor beta chain comes out of a study of blood T cell repertoires in COVID-19. The overall study: Specimens from acute and convalescent COVID-19 originated in the United States, Italy and Spain.

Recruits, aged roughly 18 to 100 years, lived in 20 to 30 US areas. This CDR3 is 14 amino acids long. Germline loops: CDR1 SEHNR, CDR2 FQNEAQ (reference sequence). V gave up 9 bases and J gave up 1 base, with 15 bases separating them. The assay was immunoSEQ multiplex PCR, and TCRdb's table has in-frame clones only and misses some. The data contain about 430,000 clones, 88% of them singletons. The specimen sequenced was PBMCs or T cells enriched from blood (not recorded which). The sequence was collected from a woman younger than 35 who had been exposed to COVID-19. The rearrangement links TRBV7-9 to TRBJ1-1, with D unclear. The chain's CDR3 is CASKDGIGNTEAFF. The CDR3, as DNA: TGTGCCAGTAAGGACGGGATTGGGAACACTGAAGCTTTCTTT.